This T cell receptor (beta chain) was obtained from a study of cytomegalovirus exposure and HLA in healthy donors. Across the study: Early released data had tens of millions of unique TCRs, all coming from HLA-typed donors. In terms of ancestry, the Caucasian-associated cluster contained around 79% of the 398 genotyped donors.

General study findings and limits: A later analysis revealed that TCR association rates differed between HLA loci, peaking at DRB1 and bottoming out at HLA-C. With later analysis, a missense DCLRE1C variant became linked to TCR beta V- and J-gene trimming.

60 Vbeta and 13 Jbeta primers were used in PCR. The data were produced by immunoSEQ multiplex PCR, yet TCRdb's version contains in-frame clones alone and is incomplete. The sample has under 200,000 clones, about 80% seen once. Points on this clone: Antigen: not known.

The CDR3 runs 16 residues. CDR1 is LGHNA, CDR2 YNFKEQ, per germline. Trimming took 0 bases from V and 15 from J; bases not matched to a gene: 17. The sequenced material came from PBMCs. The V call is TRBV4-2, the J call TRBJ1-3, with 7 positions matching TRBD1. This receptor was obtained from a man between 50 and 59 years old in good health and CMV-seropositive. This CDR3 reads CASSQDPTGSGRRRYF. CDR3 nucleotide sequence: TGTGCCAGCAGCCAAGATCCGACAGGGTCAGGACGCCGCAGATATTTT.